Shown below are 14 T cell receptor beta chains from a single sample sequenced in a study of CD8+ T cells in alopecia areata (dated by TCRdb to 2016 to 2018). Libraries were built with the immunoSEQ multiplex PCR assay. For TCR sequencing, RNA was extracted from every sample and reverse transcribed into cDNA to serve as template. This immuneACCESS table, as held by TCRdb, lists in-frame sequences with V and J called but not all clones. Of the missing ones, under half trace to an unresolved V gene in checked studies; the others have no known cause. For this sample there are more than 150,000 clones; approximately 50% appear just once. The ten largest clones capture around a tenth of the sample. The label giving this sample's treatment or condition can be read as: oral pan-JAK inhibitor, 5-10 mg twice daily. Sequenced here: CD8+ T cells sorted from blood, sampled at week 52, from a patient treated with tofacitinib. These TCRs come from a human donor with alopecia areata.

J is TRBJ1-1 and V is TRBV6-5, with D possibly being TRBD1 (6 bases). CDR1 is MNHEY, CDR2 SVGAGI, per germline. The CDR3 extends over 13 amino acids. V lost 5 bases and J 6 bases, leaving 13 bases between the germline ends. CDR3 nucleotide sequence: TGTGCCAGCAGTCTGGGACACCCTTCTGAAGCTTTCTTT. Translating gives CASSLGHPSEAFF.

This clone was observed a single time. The chain couples TRBV27 to TRBJ2-3; weak D call: TRBD2 (6 bases). CDR1 and CDR2 from the germline V gene are MNHEY and SMNVEV (reference sequence). Trimming pared 2 bases from V and 0 bases from J, leaving 15 bases between. This CDR3 has 17 residues. Here the CDR3 DNA reads TGTGCCAGCAGTTTACTGCTCCCTGGGACTAGCACAGATACGCAGTATTTT. Amino acids: CASSLLLPGTSTDTQYF.

This chain connects TRBV7-9 to TRBJ2-3, with a possible D match to TRBD2 (5 bases). Trimming removed 5 bases from V and 3 bases from J, with 18 bases in between. The CDR3 totals 16 residues. Germline V lookup: CDR1 SEHNR, CDR2 FQNEAQ (reference sequence). DNA for the CDR3: TGTGCCAGCAGCGCCCAACGGGGTGCGATGACAGATACGCAGTATTTT. It specifies CASSAQRGAMTDTQYF.

This chain connects TRBV7-8 to TRBJ1-2; no clear D. V was pared by 0 bases and J by 1 base, with 12 bases between. The CDR3 extends over 16 amino acids. Germline-derived CDR1 and CDR2 are SGHVS and FQNEAQ. This CDR3 reads CASSLAFQGYNYGYTF. The CDR3 bases are TGTGCCAGCAGCTTAGCCTTCCAAGGCTATAACTATGGCTACACCTTC.

This clone was detected only a few times. The chain has TRBV10-3 and TRBJ2-5; D uncertain. The CDR3 runs 12 residues. Germline CDR1 ENHRY, CDR2 SYGVKD. V lost 5 bases to trimming and J lost 5 bases, with 9 bases between them. This chain's CDR3 is CAISTDGETQYF. The CDR3 coding sequence is TGTGCCATCAGTACGGACGGGGAGACCCAGTACTTC.

The CDR3 is CASSRETNEKLFF. The CDR3 region has the DNA TGTGCCAGCAGCCGGGAGACTAATGAAAAACTGTTTTTT. This rearrangement joins TRBV5-6 to TRBJ1-4, with D hard to call. This CDR3 comprises 13 residues. Germline V gene lookup returns CDR1 SGHDT and CDR2 YYEEEE. V dropped 4 bases and J dropped 2 bases, with 6 bases sitting between them. Filled out from reference TRBV5-6 and TRBJ1-4, the complete variable domain reads DAGVTQSPTHLIKTRGQQVTLRCSPKSGHDTVSWYQQALGQGPQFIFQYYEEEERQRGNFPDRFSGHQFPNYSSELNVNALLLGDSALYLCASSRETNEKLFFGSGTQLSVL.

The V and J genes are TRBV13 and TRBJ1-5; D gene uncertain. Trimming removed 1 base from V and 2 bases from J, with 9 bases in between. Germline CDR1 and CDR2: PRHDT and FYEKMQ (reference sequence). The length of the CDR3 is 15 residues. CDR3 bases: TGTGCCAGCAGCTTAGCGGTTCACGGCAATCAGCCCCAGCATTTT. Residues: CASSLAVHGNQPQHF. Looking up the rest from reference TRBV13 and TRBJ1-5 gives the full variable domain: AAGVIQSPRHLIKEKRETATLKCYPIPRHDTVYWYQQGPGQDPQFLISFYEKMQSDKGSIPDRFSAQQFSDYHSELNMSSLELGDSALYFCASSLAVHGNQPQHFGDGTRLSIL.

The rearrangement uses TRBV13 and TRBJ2-7, with D hard to call. The germline gives CDR1 PRHDT, CDR2 FYEKMQ (reference sequence). CDR3 length equals 14 residues. Trimming pared 3 bases from V and 3 bases from J, leaving 12 bases between. CDR3 DNA: TGTGCCAGCAGCTTTGAAACGACCGTCTACGAGCAGTACTTC. It encodes CASSFETTVYEQYF.

This clone was observed a handful of times. V is TRBV29-1 and J is TRBJ2-2; D not certain. The germline gives CDR1 SQVTM, CDR2 ANQGSEA. V was shortened by 1 base and J by 5 bases, with 8 bases between the two germline ends. The CDR3 spans 13 residues. Here the CDR3 reads CSVEVRVTGELFF. The CDR3, as DNA: TGCAGCGTTGAAGTACGCGTGACCGGGGAGCTGTTTTTT.

The V call is TRBV5-4, the J call TRBJ1-2; D remains ambiguous. Germline loops: CDR1 SGHNT, CDR2 YYREEE (reference sequence). V was clipped by 0 bases and J by 6 bases, with 9 bases between them. CDR3 length: 13 amino acids. CDR3 amino acids: CASSLEAGNGYTF. CDR3 DNA: TGTGCCAGCAGCTTGGAGGCAGGCAATGGCTACACCTTC.

The genes are TRBV25-1 and TRBJ1-1; TRBD1 aligns across 7 bases. The germline gives CDR1 MGHDK, CDR2 SYGVNS. J lost 0 bases, V lost 1 base, and 2 bases had no gene match. The CDR3 has 15 residues. CDR3 in amino acids: CASSESGQLNTEAFF. The CDR3 nucleotides read TGTGCCAGCAGTGAATCGGGACAGCTGAACACTGAAGCTTTCTTT.

Here the CDR3 reads CASSHGTGSQPQHF. CDR3 in DNA: TGTGCCAGCAGTCACGGGACAGGGAGTCAGCCCCAGCATTTT. The chain links TRBV25-1 to TRBJ1-5, with 9 bases fitting TRBD1. CDR3 size: 14 residues. Germline V gene sequence: CDR1 MGHDK, CDR2 SYGVNS. J was trimmed by 6 bases and V by 5 bases; bases with no gene match: 5.

The V gene is TRBV5-1, the J gene TRBJ2-3, with D unresolved. The CDR3 runs 15 residues. V lost 1 base to trimming and J lost 2 bases, with 11 bases between them. Germline V gene lookup returns CDR1 SGHRS and CDR2 YFSETQ. CDR3 region: CASSLRWQATDTQYF. DNA of the CDR3: TGCGCCAGCAGCTTGAGATGGCAGGCCACAGATACGCAGTATTTT. Complete variable domain (other parts from reference TRBV5-1 and TRBJ2-3): KAGVTQTPRYLIKTRGQQVTLSCSPISGHRSVSWYQQTPGQGLQFLFEYFSETQRNKGNFPGRFSGRQFSNSRSEMNVSTLELGDSALYLCASSLRWQATDTQYFGPGTRLTVL.

Ten or more counts support this clone. The V gene is TRBV5-6, the J gene TRBJ2-7; 7 nucleotides align to TRBD2. The germline V gene has CDR1 SGHDT and CDR2 YYEEEE. Germline trimming cut 3 bases from V and 4 bases from J; bases unmatched to any gene: 13. This CDR3 has 16 amino acids. The CDR3 reads CASSSVRGEGFYEQYF. The CDR3, as DNA: TGTGCCAGCAGCTCGGTCCGGGGGGAAGGTTTTTACGAGCAGTACTTC.